A few counts support the clone carrying this T cell receptor beta chain. Antigen unknown. TCRdb redid the calling of the 5' RACE reads with MiXCR, one entry per CDR3 protein. Of approximately 550,000 distinct CDR3 sequences in the sample, around 20% were seen once. This sample is drawn from a study of identical twins. Study-wide points: Possibly, invariant MAIT and iNKT cells partly confounded zero-insertion analyses. It was out-of-frame TCR alpha sharing in monozygotic twins that models underestimated. For out-of-frame beta sequences, excess twin sharing was weaker.

The same sample was also used in a study of yellow fever vaccine responses in identical twins.

The source material was CD4+ T cells sorted from blood. The source of this sequence is a woman under 30 in good health.

CDR3 DNA: TGTGCCAGCAGCGGTTCCGGGGACAGCAATTCCTACGAGCAGTACTTC. The encoded protein is CASSGSGDSNSYEQYF. The chain joins TRBV28 to TRBJ2-7, with 7 bases lining up with TRBD1. The CDR3 runs to 16 residues. Per the germline V gene, CDR1 is MDHEN and CDR2 is SYDVKM. The V gene end was trimmed by 6 bases and the J gene end by 1 base; junction bases not matched to a gene: 12.